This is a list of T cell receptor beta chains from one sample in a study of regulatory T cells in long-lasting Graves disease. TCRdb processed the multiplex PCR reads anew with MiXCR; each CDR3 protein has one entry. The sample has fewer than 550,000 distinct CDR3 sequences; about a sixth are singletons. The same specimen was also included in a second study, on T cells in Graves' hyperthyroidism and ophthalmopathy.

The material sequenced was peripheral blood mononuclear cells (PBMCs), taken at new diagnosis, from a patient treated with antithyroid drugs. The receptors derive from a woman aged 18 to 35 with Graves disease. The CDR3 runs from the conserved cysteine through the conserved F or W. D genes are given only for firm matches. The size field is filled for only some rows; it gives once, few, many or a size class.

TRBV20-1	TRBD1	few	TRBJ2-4	TGCAGTGGAGACGCGGACAGGGGGGACATTCAGTACTTC	CSGDADRGDIQYF
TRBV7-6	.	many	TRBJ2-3	TGTGCCAGCAGCTCGACTAGTCCTAGCACAGATACGCAGTATTTT	CASSSTSPSTDTQYF
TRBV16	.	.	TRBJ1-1	TGTGCCAGCAGCCAATTTGAAGGGGAAGGCACTGAAGCTTTCTTT	CASSQFEGEGTEAFF
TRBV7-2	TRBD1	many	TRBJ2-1	TGTGCCAGCAGCCCGACAGGGGGCGTTGAGCAGTTCTTC	CASSPTGGVEQFF
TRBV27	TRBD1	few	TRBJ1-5	TGTGCCAGCAGTCCACCTCAGGGACAGACATATAGCAATCAGCCCCAGCATTTT	CASSPPQGQTYSNQPQHF
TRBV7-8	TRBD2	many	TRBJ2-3	TGTGCCAGCAGCTTAATCTTTGCGGGAGGGTCGACAGATACGCAGTATTTT	CASSLIFAGGSTDTQYF
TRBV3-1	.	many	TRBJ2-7	TGTGCCAGCAGTCAGGACCTGGGAAACGAGCAGTACTTC	CASSQDLGNEQYF
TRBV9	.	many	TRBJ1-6	TGTGCCAGCAGCGTAGCTATCGGGGGAAATTCACCCCTCCACTTT	CASSVAIGGNSPLHF
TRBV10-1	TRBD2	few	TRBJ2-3	TGCGCCAGCAGTGGCAAGACTAGCGGGAGCCAAGAAGATACGCAGTATTTT	CASSGKTSGSQEDTQYF
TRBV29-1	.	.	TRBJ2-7	TGCAGCGTTGCTGTAGGGTTATACGAGCAGTACTTC	CSVAVGLYEQYF
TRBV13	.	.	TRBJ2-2	TGTGCCAGCAGCTTATGGGGTGGATCCGGGGAGCTGTTTTTT	CASSLWGGSGELFF
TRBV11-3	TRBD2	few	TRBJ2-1	TGTGCCAGCAGCTGGCAAGGGACTAGCAGTTACAATGAGCAGTTCTTC	CASSWQGTSSYNEQFF
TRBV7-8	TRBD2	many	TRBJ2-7	TGTGCCAGCAGCCCCTCGAGCGGGGCCCATCAGCAGTACTTC	CASSPSSGAHQQYF
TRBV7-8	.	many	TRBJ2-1	TGTGCCAGCAGCTTAGGTACCCCAGCAGAGCTCCACAATGAGCAGTTCTTC	CASSLGTPAELHNEQFF
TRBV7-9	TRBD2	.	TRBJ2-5	TGTGCCAGCAGCAAGACTAGCGGGACCCCTCAAGAGACCCAGTACTTC	CASSKTSGTPQETQYF
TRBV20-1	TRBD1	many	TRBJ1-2	TGCAGTGCTAGAGATTTTGGGACAGGGCGCCCTAACTATGGCTACACCTTC	CSARDFGTGRPNYGYTF
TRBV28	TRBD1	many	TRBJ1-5	TGTGCCAGCAGTTTAACCCGGGGGACAGGGCCTTACAATCAGCCCCAGCATTTT	CASSLTRGTGPYNQPQHF
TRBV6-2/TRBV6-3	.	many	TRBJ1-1	TGTGCCAGCAGTTACTGGGGAAGGGGTTCTGAAGCTTTCTTT	CASSYWGRGSEAFF
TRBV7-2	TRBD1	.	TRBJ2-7	TGTGCCAGCAGCGACAGGGGGCGTTACGAGCAGTACTTC	CASSDRGRYEQYF
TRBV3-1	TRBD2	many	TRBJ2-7	TGTGCCAGCAGCCGGCGGGGGATGGTCGAGCAGTACTTC	CASSRRGMVEQYF
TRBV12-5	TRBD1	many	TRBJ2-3	TGTGCTAGTGCGGATTGGACAGGGGTCACAGATACGCAGTATTTT	CASADWTGVTDTQYF
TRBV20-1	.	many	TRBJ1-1	TGCAGTGCTAGTCAGGGGTCGACGGGTGAAGCTTTCTTT	CSASQGSTGEAFF
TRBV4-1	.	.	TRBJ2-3	TGCGCCAGCAGCCAAGATCGGGATACAGGGCAGGGAGCGGGGTTTTCCACAGATACGCAGTATTTT	CASSQDRDTGQGAGFSTDTQYF
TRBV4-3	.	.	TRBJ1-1	TGCGCCAGCAGCCAAGAGAGACAAAACACTGAAGCTTTCTTT	CASSQERQNTEAFF
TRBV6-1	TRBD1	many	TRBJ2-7	TGTGCCAGCAGTGAACTTGGGACAGAGTCCTACGAGCAGTACTTC	CASSELGTESYEQYF
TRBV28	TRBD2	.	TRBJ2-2	TGTGCCAGCATGGGACTAGCGGGAGGTATCGGGGAGCTGTTTTTT	CASMGLAGGIGELFF
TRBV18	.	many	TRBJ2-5	TGTGCCAGCGGAGAAGGGGCGACAGGGACTGAGACCCAGTACTTC	CASGEGATGTETQYF
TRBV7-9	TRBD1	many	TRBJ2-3	TGTGCCAGCAGCTTAGACAGGGGGCGCGGAGATACGCAGTATTTT	CASSLDRGRGDTQYF
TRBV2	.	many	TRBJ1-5	TGTGCCAGCAGCGGATCGGGCAATCAGCCCCAGCATTTT	CASSGSGNQPQHF
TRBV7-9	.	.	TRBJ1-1	TGTGCCAGCAACCTACAGGGCCTCATGAACACTGAAGCTTTCTTT	CASNLQGLMNTEAFF
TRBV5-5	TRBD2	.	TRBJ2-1	TGTGCCAGCAGCCTGAAGACCTCCGGGACTAGCGCGGTATACAATGAGCAGTTCTTC	CASSLKTSGTSAVYNEQFF
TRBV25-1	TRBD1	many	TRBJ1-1	TGTGCCAGCCAGGGGGGCACTGAAGCTTTCTTT	CASQGGTEAFF
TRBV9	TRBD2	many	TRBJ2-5	TGTGCCAGCAGCGTCGGACTAGCAGGCGAGACCCAGTACTTC	CASSVGLAGETQYF
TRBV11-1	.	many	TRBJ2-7	TGTGCCAGCAGCATTAACAACTACGAGCAGTACTTC	CASSINNYEQYF
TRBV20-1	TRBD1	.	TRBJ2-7	TGCAGTGCAAGACAGGGCGGGTACGAGCAGTACTTC	CSARQGGYEQYF
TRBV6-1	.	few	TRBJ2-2	TGTGCCAGCCTACGGGACGCTTCGGGAGCCGGGGAGCTGTTTTTT	CASLRDASGAGELFF
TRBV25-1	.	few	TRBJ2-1	TGTGCCAGCAGTGAATTAAGGGGATTTGGGAATGAGCAGTTCTTC	CASSELRGFGNEQFF
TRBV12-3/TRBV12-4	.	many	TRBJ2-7	TGTGCCAGCAGTTCCCGGACCGTCGACGAGCAGTACTTC	CASSSRTVDEQYF
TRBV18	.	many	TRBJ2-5	TGTGCCAGCTCACCAGTAGTCCAAGAGACCCAGTACTTC	CASSPVVQETQYF
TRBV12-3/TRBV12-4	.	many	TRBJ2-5	TGTGCCAGCAGTTTTACCCTAGGGACCCAGTACTTC	CASSFTLGTQYF
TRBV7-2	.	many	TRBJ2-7	TGTGCCAGCAGCTTAGGTGACTCCTACTACGAGCAGTACTTC	CASSLGDSYYEQYF
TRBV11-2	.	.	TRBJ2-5	TGTGCCAGCCTCTCAACCGGGGCCCAAGAGACCCAGTACTTC	CASLSTGAQETQYF
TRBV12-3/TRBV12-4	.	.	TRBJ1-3	TGTGCCAGTCACAGAGGGGCTGGAAACACCATATATTTT	CASHRGAGNTIYF
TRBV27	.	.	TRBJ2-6	TGTGCCAGCAGTCAAGGGGTTGGGGCCAACGTCCTGACTTTC	CASSQGVGANVLTF
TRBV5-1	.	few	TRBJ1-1	TGCGCCAGCAGCGGGGTATTGAGTGGGAACACTGAAGCTTTCTTT	CASSGVLSGNTEAFF
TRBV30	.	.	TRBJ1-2	TGTGCCTGGAGCATAGTGGGTGGCTACACCTTC	CAWSIVGGYTF
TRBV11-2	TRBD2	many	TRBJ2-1	TGTGCCAGCAGCTTAGTTTCCCTAGCGGGGGGAAAGCAGTTCTTC	CASSLVSLAGGKQFF
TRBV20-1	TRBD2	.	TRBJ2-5	TGCAGTGCTAGAGATGTTCGGGAGGCCCAAGAGACCCAGTACTTC	CSARDVREAQETQYF
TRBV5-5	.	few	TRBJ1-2	TGTGCCAGCAGCAGGGACGGCCGTTATGGCTACACCTTC	CASSRDGRYGYTF
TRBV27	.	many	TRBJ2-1	TGTGCCAGCACCCCTAGTTTTGGCTATGAGCAGTTCTTC	CASTPSFGYEQFF
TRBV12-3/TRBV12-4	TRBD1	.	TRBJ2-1	TGTGCCAGCAGTTCGGGACAGGGAACCGAGCAGTTCTTC	CASSSGQGTEQFF
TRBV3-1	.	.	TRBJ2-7	TGTGCCAGCAGCCAAGGGGGGGTCCTCTCCGAGCAGTACTTC	CASSQGGVLSEQYF
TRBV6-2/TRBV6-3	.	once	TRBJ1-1	TGTGCCAGCAGCCCCCACGATACCTTCACTGAAGCTTTCTTT	CASSPHDTFTEAFF
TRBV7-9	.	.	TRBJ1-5	TGTGCCAGCAGTAAAGGTCCCACTAGCAATCAGCCCCAGCATTTT	CASSKGPTSNQPQHF
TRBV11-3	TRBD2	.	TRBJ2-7	TGTGCCAGCAGCTTTAAGACATCTGGGAGGGGCTTCCAGTACTTC	CASSFKTSGRGFQYF
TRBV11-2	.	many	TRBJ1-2	TGTGCCAGCAGCTTAGGGCCGGGACGTCATGGCTACACCTTC	CASSLGPGRHGYTF
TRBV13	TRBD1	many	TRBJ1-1	TGTGCCAGCAGCTTAGGTCCCGGACAGGGCTCGTTT	CASSLGPGQGSF